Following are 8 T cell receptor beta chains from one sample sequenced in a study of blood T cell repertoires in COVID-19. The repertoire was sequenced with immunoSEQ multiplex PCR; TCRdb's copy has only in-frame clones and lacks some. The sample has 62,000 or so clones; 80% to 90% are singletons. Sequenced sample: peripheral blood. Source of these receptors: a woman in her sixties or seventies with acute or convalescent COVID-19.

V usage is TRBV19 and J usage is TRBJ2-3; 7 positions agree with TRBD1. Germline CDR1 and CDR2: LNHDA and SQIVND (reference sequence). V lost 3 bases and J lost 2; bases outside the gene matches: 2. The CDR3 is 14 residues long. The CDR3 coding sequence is TGTGCCAGTAGTATCCAGGGGGACACAGATACGCAGTATTTT. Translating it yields CASSIQGDTDTQYF. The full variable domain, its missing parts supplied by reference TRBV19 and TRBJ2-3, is DGGITQSPKYLFRKEGQNVTLSCEQNLNHDAMYWYRQDPGQGLRLIYYSQIVNDFQKGDIAEGYSVSREKKESFPLTVTSAQKNPTAFYLCASSIQGDTDTQYFGPGTRLTVL.

The CDR3 loop reads CSASVVAGGPAERQFF. The CDR3 DNA is TGCAGTGCTAGTGTCGTAGCGGGAGGGCCAGCGGAAAGGCAGTTCTTC. V usage is TRBV20-1 and J usage is TRBJ2-1; 11 nucleotides line up with TRBD2. The CDR3 is made up of 16 amino acids. V was clipped by 3 bases and J by 12 bases; unmatched bases: 16. Germline CDR1 DFQATT, CDR2 SNEGSKA (reference sequence).

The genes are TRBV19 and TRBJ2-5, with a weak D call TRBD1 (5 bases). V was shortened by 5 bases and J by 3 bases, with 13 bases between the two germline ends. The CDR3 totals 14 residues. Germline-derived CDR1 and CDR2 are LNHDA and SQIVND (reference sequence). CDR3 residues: CASSEARGKETQYF. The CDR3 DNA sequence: TGTGCCAGTAGTGAGGCTAGGGGAAAAGAGACCCAGTACTTC.

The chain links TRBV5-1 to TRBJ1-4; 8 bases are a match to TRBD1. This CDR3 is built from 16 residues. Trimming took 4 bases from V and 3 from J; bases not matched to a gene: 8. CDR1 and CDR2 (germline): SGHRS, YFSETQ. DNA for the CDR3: TGCGCCAGCAGCGCCGGGACAGGACCCTCTAATGAAAAACTGTTTTTT. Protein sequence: CASSAGTGPSNEKLFF.

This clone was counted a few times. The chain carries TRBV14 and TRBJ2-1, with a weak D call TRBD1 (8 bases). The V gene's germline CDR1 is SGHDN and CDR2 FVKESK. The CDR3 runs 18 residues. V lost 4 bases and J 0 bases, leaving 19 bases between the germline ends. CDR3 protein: CASSLGQGGPSSYNEQFF. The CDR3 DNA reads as TGTGCCAGCAGCCTCGGACAGGGAGGGCCGAGCTCCTACAATGAGCAGTTCTTC. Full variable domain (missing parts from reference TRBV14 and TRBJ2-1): EAGVTQFPSHSVIEKGQTVTLRCDPISGHDNLYWYRRVMGKEIKFLLHFVKESKQDESGMPNNRFLAERTGGTYSTLKVQPAELEDSGVYFCASSLGQGGPSSYNEQFFGPGTRLTVL.

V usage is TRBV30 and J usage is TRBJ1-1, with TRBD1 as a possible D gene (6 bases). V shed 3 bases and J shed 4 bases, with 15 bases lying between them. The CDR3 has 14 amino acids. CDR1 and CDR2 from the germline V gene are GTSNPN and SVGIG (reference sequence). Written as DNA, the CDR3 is TGTGCCTGGAGCGGAAACGCCAGGGGCACTGAAGCTTTCTTT. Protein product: CAWSGNARGTEAFF. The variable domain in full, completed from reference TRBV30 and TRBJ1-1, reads SQTIHQWPATLVQPVGSPLSLECTVEGTSNPNLYWYRQAAGRGLQLLFYSVGIGQISSEVPQNLSASRPQDRQFILSSKKLLLSDSGFYLCAWSGNARGTEAFFGQGTRLTVV.

CDR3 bases: TGTGCCAGCAGCGTCGGCGACTCGGGAAACACCATATATTTT. Its translation: CASSVGDSGNTIYF. The chain couples TRBV9 to TRBJ1-3; D gene unclear. The CDR3 length is 14 residues. Trimming shortened V by 2 bases and J by 4 bases, and 10 bases separated the two germline ends. Looked up from germline, CDR1 is SGDLS and CDR2 is YYNGEE.

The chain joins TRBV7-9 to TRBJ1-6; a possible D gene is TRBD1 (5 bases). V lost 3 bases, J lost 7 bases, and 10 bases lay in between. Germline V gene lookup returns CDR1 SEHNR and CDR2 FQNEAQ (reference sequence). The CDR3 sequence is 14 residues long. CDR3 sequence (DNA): TGTGCCAGCAGCTTCCCGGGACTGAATTCACCCCTCCACTTT. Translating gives CASSFPGLNSPLHF.